The clone carrying this TCR beta chain was recorded many times. Germline assignment: CDR1 DFQATT and CDR2 SNEGSKA (reference sequence). The CDR3 consists of 16 residues. J was trimmed by 0 bases and V by 4 bases; bases with no gene match: 7. This entry comes from a study of metastatic and nonmetastatic thyroid tumors. Among the patients, none had received any treatment before thyroid surgery. Original processing notes: CDR3 was compared across clinicopathological groups, and the resulting differences were used to build a distant-metastasis classifier for papillary thyroid cancer. TCRdb re-clonotyped the PCR reads via MiXCR. These V and J calls rely on TCRdb rather than the paper's analysis. The sample lists more than 20,000 clones, 13% occurring once.

The material sequenced was blood. The J gene is TRBJ2-1, the V gene TRBV20-1; 9 bases map to TRBD2. This receptor was obtained from a female donor with papillary thyroid cancer or a benign thyroid nodule (not recorded which). Some clones in this sample may be carry-over from other donors' samples. The CDR3 loop reads CSAKPSGKSSYNEQFF. CDR3 DNA sequence: TGCAGTGCTAAACCTAGCGGGAAGAGCTCCTACAATGAGCAGTTCTTC.